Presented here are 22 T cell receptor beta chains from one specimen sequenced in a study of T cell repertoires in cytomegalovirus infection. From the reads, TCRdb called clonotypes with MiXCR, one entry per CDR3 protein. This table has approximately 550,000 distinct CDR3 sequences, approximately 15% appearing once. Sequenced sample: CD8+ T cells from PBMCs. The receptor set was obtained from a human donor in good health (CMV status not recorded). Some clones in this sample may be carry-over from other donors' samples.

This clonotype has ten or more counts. The CDR3 DNA reads as TGTGCCAGCAGTGCGACCTCAGATACGCAGTATTTT. The encoded protein is CASSATSDTQYF. The chain couples TRBV12-3 or TRBV12-4 to TRBJ2-3; D unresolved. Trimming stripped 5 bases from V and 4 bases from J, with 7 bases between. This CDR3 has 12 amino acids.

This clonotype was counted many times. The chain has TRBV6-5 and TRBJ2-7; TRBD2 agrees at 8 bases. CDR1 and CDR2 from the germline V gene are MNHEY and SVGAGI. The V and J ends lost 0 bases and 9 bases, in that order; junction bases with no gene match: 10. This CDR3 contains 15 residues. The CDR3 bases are TGTGCCAGCAGTTACTCTGGCGGGAGGACCGAAGGGCAGTACTTC. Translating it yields CASSYSGGRTEGQYF.

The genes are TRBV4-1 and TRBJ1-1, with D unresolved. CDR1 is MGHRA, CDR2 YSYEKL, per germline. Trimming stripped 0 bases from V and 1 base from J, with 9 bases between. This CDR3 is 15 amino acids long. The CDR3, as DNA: TGCGCCAGCAGCCAAGAGCCAGGATGGAACACTGAAGCTTTCTTT. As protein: CASSQEPGWNTEAFF.

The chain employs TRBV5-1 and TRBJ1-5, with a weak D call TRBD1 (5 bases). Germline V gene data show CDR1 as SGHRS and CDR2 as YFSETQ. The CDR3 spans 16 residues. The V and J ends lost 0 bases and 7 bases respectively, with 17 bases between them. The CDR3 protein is CASSLDGASQGQPQHF. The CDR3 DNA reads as TGCGCCAGCAGCTTGGATGGGGCAAGCCAGGGCCAGCCCCAGCATTTT.

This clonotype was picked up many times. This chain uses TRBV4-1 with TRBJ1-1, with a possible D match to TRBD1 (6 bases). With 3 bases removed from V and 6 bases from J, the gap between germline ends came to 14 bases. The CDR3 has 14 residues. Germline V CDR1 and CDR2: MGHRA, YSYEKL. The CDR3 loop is CASSQLTGRPEAFF. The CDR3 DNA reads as TGCGCCAGCAGCCAGTTGACAGGTCGACCTGAAGCTTTCTTT.

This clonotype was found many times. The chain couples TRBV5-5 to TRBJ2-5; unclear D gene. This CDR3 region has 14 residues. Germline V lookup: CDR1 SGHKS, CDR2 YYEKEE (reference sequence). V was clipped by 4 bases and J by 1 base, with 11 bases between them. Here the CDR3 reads CASSPNYPQETQYF. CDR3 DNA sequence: TGTGCCAGCAGCCCCAATTACCCCCAAGAGACCCAGTACTTC.

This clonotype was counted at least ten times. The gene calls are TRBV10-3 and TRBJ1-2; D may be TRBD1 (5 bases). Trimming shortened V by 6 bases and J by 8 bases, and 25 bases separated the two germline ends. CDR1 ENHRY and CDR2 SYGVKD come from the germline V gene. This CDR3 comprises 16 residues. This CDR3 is CAISETGTEVSDGYTF. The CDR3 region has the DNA TGTGCCATCAGCGAGACCGGGACCGAGGTCTCGGACGGCTACACCTTC.

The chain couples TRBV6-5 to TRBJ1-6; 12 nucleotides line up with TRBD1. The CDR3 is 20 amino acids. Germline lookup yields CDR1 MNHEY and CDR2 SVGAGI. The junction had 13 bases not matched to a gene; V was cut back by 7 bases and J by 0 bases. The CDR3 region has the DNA TGTGCCAGCACCCGCTGGGGGACAGGGGGCGTGAGCTCCTATAATTCACCCCTCCACTTT. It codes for CASTRWGTGGVSSYNSPLHF.

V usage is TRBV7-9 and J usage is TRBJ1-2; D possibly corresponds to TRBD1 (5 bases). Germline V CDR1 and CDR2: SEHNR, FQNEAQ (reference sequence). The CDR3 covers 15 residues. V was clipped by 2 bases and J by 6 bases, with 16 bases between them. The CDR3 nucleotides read TGTGCCAGCAGCTTATGGGGCGGGGATGGGAATGGCTACACCTTC. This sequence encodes CASSLWGGDGNGYTF.

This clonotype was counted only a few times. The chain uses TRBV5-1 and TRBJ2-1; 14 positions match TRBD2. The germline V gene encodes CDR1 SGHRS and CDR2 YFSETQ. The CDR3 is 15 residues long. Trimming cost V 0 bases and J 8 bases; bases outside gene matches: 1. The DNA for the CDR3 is TGCGCCAGCAGCTTGGAGGGACTAGCGGGAGATGAGCAGTTCTTC. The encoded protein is CASSLEGLAGDEQFF.

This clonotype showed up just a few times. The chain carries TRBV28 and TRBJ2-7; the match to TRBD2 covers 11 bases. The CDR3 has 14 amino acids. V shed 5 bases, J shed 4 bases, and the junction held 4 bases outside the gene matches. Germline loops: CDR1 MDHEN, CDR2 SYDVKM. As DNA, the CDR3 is TGTGCCAGCAGTGATAGCGGGAGGGCGTACGAGCAGTACTTC. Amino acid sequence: CASSDSGRAYEQYF.

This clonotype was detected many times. For the CDR3, the DNA is TGTGCCAGCAGGGGCCTTCTGGACTTAACTCGTCCCGTGGCCCCCTCCTACGAGCAGTACTTC. This encodes CASRGLLDLTRPVAPSYEQYF. This rearrangement joins TRBV12-3 or TRBV12-4 to TRBJ2-7; possibly TRBD2 for D (5 bases). The V gene lost 6 bases and the J gene lost 0 bases, with 33 bases spanning the gap. This CDR3 is 21 amino acids long.

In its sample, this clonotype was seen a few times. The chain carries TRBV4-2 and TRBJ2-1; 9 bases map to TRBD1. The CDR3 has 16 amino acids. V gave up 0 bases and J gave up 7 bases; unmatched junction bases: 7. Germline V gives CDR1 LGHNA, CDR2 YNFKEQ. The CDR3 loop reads CASSQERRDRVNEQFF. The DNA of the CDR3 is TGTGCCAGCAGCCAAGAACGTCGGGACAGGGTAAATGAGCAGTTCTTC.

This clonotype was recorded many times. DNA of the CDR3: TGTGCCAGCAGCGCGCTAGGAGTGGGGAACACCGGGGAGCTGTTTTTT. Its protein is CASSALGVGNTGELFF. The J gene is TRBJ2-2, the V gene TRBV7-8; D call uncertain. This CDR3 is 16 amino acids long. V was trimmed by 5 bases and J by 1 base, leaving 14 bases between them. Germline lookup yields CDR1 SGHVS and CDR2 FQNEAQ.

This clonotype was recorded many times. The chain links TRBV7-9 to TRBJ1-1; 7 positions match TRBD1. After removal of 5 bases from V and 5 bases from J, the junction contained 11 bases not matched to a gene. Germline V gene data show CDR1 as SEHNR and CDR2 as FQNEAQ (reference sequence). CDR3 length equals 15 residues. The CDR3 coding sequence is TGTGCCAGCAGCCCTCCCTCGACAGGGTCGACTGAAGCTTTCTTT. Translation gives CASSPPSTGSTEAFF.

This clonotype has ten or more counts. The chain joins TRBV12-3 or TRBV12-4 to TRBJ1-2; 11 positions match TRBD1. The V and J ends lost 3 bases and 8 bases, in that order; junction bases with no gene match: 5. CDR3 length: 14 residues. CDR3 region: CASSLGTGGRGYTF. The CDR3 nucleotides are TGTGCCAGCAGTTTGGGGACAGGGGGAAGAGGCTACACCTTC.

This CDR3 reads CASGTGPKNTEAFF. CDR3 coding DNA: TGTGCCAGTGGTACGGGACCAAAGAACACTGAAGCTTTCTTT. The chain employs TRBV9 and TRBJ1-1; the D gene is possibly TRBD1 (5 bases). V was shortened by 8 bases and J by 1 base, with 15 bases between the two germline ends. Germline V gene lookup returns CDR1 SGDLS and CDR2 YYNGEE. This CDR3 has 14 residues.

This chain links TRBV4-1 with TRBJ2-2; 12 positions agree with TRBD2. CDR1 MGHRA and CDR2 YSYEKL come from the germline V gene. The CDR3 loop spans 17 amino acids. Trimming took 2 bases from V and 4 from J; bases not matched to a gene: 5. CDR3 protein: CASSQYGLAGPTGELFF. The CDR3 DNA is TGCGCCAGCAGCCAATACGGACTAGCGGGACCCACCGGGGAGCTGTTTTTT.

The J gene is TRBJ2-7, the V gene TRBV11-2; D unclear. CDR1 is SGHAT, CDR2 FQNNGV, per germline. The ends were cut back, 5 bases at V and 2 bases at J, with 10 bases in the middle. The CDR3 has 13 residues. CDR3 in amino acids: CASSPHWAYEQYF. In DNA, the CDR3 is TGTGCCAGCAGCCCTCATTGGGCCTACGAGCAGTACTTC.

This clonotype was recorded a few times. The CDR3 coding sequence is TGTGCCGTTCCAAAGGATGAAAAACTGTTTTTT. This sequence encodes CAVPKDEKLFF. The gene calls are TRBV6-1 and TRBJ1-4; D call uncertain. V lost 11 bases and J 6 bases, leaving 10 bases between the germline ends. The CDR3 is 11 amino acids. Germline-derived CDR1 and CDR2 are MNHNS and SASEGT.

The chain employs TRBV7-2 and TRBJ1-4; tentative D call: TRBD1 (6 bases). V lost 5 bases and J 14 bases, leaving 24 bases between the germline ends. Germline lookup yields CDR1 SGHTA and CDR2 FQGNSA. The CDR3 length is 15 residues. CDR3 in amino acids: CASSPWGGANEYLFF. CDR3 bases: TGTGCCAGCAGCCCGTGGGGGGGCGCCAACGAATATCTGTTTTTT.

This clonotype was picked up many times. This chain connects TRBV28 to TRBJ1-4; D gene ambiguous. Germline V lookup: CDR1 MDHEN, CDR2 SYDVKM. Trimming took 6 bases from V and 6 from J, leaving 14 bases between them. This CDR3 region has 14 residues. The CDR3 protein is CASRPGSGYEKLFF. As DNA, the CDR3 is TGTGCCAGCAGGCCGGGCTCGGGTTATGAAAAACTGTTTTTT.